The rows below give T cell receptor beta chains drawn from one sample of a study of T cell responses to AZD1222 COVID-19 vaccine. The data were produced by immunoSEQ multiplex PCR, yet TCRdb's version contains in-frame clones alone and is incomplete. This table holds under 150,000 clones, 92% found once. The material was peripheral blood, obtained on day 0 of AZD1222 vaccination. These receptors came from an adult in good health. The CDR3 runs from the conserved cysteine through the conserved F or W. The order of the fields is J gene, D gene, clone size, V gene, CDR3 DNA, CDR3 protein. The D gene is left open where the match is weak. Size values are once, few and many counts, or a class for expanded clones, and some rows have none.

>TRBJ2-7|TRBD2|NA|TRBV4-1
TGCGCCAGCAGCCAAGATTTTCCGGGAGGGGCCTACGAGCAGTACTTC
CASSQDFPGGAYEQYF
>TRBJ1-5|TRBD1|NA|TRBV7-2
TGTGCCAGCAGCTTAGTGTGGCGAGGGGGCGCCCAGCCCCAGCATTTT
CASSLVWRGGAQPQHF
>TRBJ2-1|NA|NA|TRBV5-1
TGCGCCAGCAGCTTGGACGAGGGGAGCCACGGCGAGCAGTTCTTC
CASSLDEGSHGEQFF
>TRBJ2-1|NA|NA|TRBV4-2
TGTGCCAGCAGTCCCGATGGGGGGGCGTTGGTGGAGCAGTTCTTC
CASSPDGGALVEQFF
>TRBJ1-3|NA|NA|TRBV28
TGTGCCAGCACGGAGGTGAATGGAAACACCATATATTTT
CASTEVNGNTIYF
>TRBJ2-2|NA|NA|TRBV6-5
TGTGCCAGCAGCCCGGCCCTCCGGACCGGGGAGCTGTTTTTT
CASSPALRTGELFF
>TRBJ2-7|TRBD1|NA|TRBV5-1
TGCGCCAGCAGCCCCCCGATACAGGGGCCGGATGAGCAGTACTTC
CASSPPIQGPDEQYF
>TRBJ2-3|NA|once|TRBV18
TGTGCCAGCTCACCAACTGGTGATACGCAGTATTTT
CASSPTGDTQYF
>TRBJ1-4|TRBD1|NA|TRBV14
TGTGCCAGCAGCCAAGGGTGGACAGGCCCTGAGGAAAAACTGTTTTTT
CASSQGWTGPEEKLFF
>TRBJ2-7|TRBD2|NA|TRBV19
TGTGCCAGTACCGCGACCGGGGGGGACGAGCAGTACTTC
CASTATGGDEQYF
>TRBJ2-1|TRBD2|NA|TRBV7-3
TGTGCCAGCAGCCTAAGCGGGAAGGGCAATGAGCAGTTCTTC
CASSLSGKGNEQFF
>TRBJ2-1|TRBD2|NA|TRBV3-1/TRBV3-2
TGTGCCAGCAGCCAAGATCCGGAGCGGGAGGTATTTTGGGATGAGCAGTTCTTC
CASSQDPEREVFWDEQFF
>TRBJ1-4|TRBD1|NA|TRBV3-1/TRBV3-2
TGTGCCAGCAGCCAAGGAAACAGGGGGATCGGAGAAAAACTGTTTTTT
CASSQGNRGIGEKLFF
>TRBJ2-2|TRBD1|NA|TRBV13
TGTGCCAGCAGCTCCACAGGGGGCACCGGGGAGCTGTTTTTT
CASSSTGGTGELFF
>TRBJ1-5|NA|once|TRBV6-2/TRBV6-3
TGTGCCAGCAGTTATGGGGGCCGGAATCAGCCCCAGCATTTT
CASSYGGRNQPQHF
>TRBJ2-3|NA|NA|TRBV27
TGTGCCAGCACCGGCGGCACAGATACGCAGTATTTT
CASTGGTDTQYF
>TRBJ1-1|TRBD1|NA|TRBV7-2
TGTGCCAGCAGCCCGATCGGAGGGACAGGGGCGACTGAAGCTTTCTTT
CASSPIGGTGATEAFF
>TRBJ1-2|TRBD1|NA|TRBV3-1/TRBV3-2
TGTGCCAGCAGCCAAAGGGGATCGGACAGGGTCGATGGCTACACCTTC
CASSQRGSDRVDGYTF
>TRBJ1-1|NA|once|TRBV11-3
TGTGCCAGCAGCTTAGGAACTTTCCAGGGGAACACTGAAGCTTTCTTT
CASSLGTFQGNTEAFF
>TRBJ2-7|TRBD1|NA|TRBV3-1/TRBV3-2
TGTGCCAGCAGCCAAGTTAGGAGCGGGACAGGGGGCCACGAGCAGTACTTC
CASSQVRSGTGGHEQYF
>TRBJ1-1|NA|NA|TRBV28
TGTGCCAGCAGTTCCCTCGGTGACAGACTATTGAACACTGAAGCTTTCTTT
CASSSLGDRLLNTEAFF
>TRBJ2-1|NA|NA|TRBV14
TGTGCCAGCAGCCAAACCCCGGTTGCTAGCCTATACGAGGATGAGCAGTTCTTC
CASSQTPVASLYEDEQFF
>TRBJ2-5|TRBD2|NA|TRBV7-7
TGTGCCAGCAGCTTAACTAGCGGGTTTCAAGAGACCCAGTACTTC
CASSLTSGFQETQYF
>TRBJ2-5|TRBD2|once|TRBV5-4
TGTGCCAGCAGCGAACTCGGGGGGGGAGGGAATCAAGAGACCCAGTACTTC
CASSELGGGGNQETQYF
>TRBJ1-1|TRBD1|NA|TRBV5-1
TGCGCCAGCAGCTTCGCGGACAGGGTCGGAGCTGAAGCTTTCTTT
CASSFADRVGAEAFF
>TRBJ1-3|TRBD1|NA|TRBV11-2
TGTGCCAGCAGCGCTCCCGGGACAGGACTTGGAAACACCATATATTTT
CASSAPGTGLGNTIYF
>TRBJ2-7|NA|NA|TRBV1
TGCACCAGCAGCCGGACTTCTTTCGTCAAGACTAGCAGCTACGAGCAGTACTTC
CTSSRTSFVKTSSYEQYF
>TRBJ2-7|TRBD1|NA|TRBV4-1
TGCGCCAGCAGCCTGTTACAGGGGATTAGGCACTACGAGCAGTACTTC
CASSLLQGIRHYEQYF
>TRBJ2-2|NA|NA|TRBV6-1
TGTGCCAGCAGTGAAGAATACTATGTGGGGGCGGGAGAATCGGCCGGGGAGCTGTTTTTT
CASSEEYYVGAGESAGELFF
>TRBJ1-2|TRBD1|NA|TRBV6-5
TGTGCCAGCAGCCAACAGGGGGGGGGCTACACCTTC
CASSQQGGGYTF
>TRBJ1-1|NA|NA|TRBV7-9
TGTGCCAGCAGCTTCGGGGGGCAGGGCATGAACACTGAAGCTTTCTTT
CASSFGGQGMNTEAFF
>TRBJ1-1|NA|once|TRBV5-1
TGCGCCAGCAGCCCCCCGGGAAGCAGGTTTCAAGAAGCTTTCTTT
CASSPPGSRFQEAFF
>TRBJ1-1|TRBD1|NA|TRBV19
TGTGCCACCAAACAGGGGGGCACTGAAGCTTTCTTT
CATKQGGTEAFF
>TRBJ2-7|TRBD2|NA|TRBV10-2
TGCGCCAGCAGAGAGGGCGGGAGTAGTGGTTACGAGCAGTACTTC
CASREGGSSGYEQYF
>TRBJ1-6|NA|NA|TRBV5-1
TGCGCCAGCAGCAAATTGACAGCAAAGAATTCACCCCTCCACTTT
CASSKLTAKNSPLHF
>TRBJ1-3|NA|NA|TRBV29-1
TGCAGCGTTGAAGATCTTCGGGATTACACCATATATTTT
CSVEDLRDYTIYF
>TRBJ1-2|NA|NA|TRBV19
TGTGCCAGTACCCGGACGGCTAACTATGGCTACACCTTC
CASTRTANYGYTF
>TRBJ2-1|NA|NA|TRBV29-1
TGCAGCGCCGCCCTCGCGGGGTCCTACAATGAGCAGTTCTTC
CSAALAGSYNEQFF
>TRBJ2-3|NA|many|TRBV19
TGTGCCAGTAGTATCGATTGGGGTGGGCTGGAAAGGGCGCAGTATTTT
CASSIDWGGLERAQYF
>TRBJ1-2|TRBD1|NA|TRBV12-3/TRBV12-4
TGTGCCAGCAGGGACAGGGGCACTTATGGCTACACCTTC
CASRDRGTYGYTF
>TRBJ2-7|NA|NA|TRBV3-1/TRBV3-2
TGTGCCAGCAGCTCCTATGGTCCCTCTGGAGAGCAGTACTTC
CASSSYGPSGEQYF
>TRBJ2-7|NA|NA|TRBV7-6
TGTGCCAGCAGCTTAAGTGTTCGACAGGAAATCTACGAGCAGTACTTC
CASSLSVRQEIYEQYF
>TRBJ1-4|NA|NA|TRBV28
TGTGCCAGCAGTGCACCGAATGAAAAACTGTTTTTT
CASSAPNEKLFF
>TRBJ2-7|NA|NA|TRBV5-5
TGTGCCAGCAGCCCACACTACGAGCAGTACTTC
CASSPHYEQYF
>TRBJ1-2|NA|NA|TRBV6-5
TGTGCCAGCAGTTACTCGACAAGGTCTCTTCGGGATGGCTACACCTTC
CASSYSTRSLRDGYTF
>TRBJ2-7|TRBD2|NA|TRBV3-1/TRBV3-2
TGTGCCAGCAGCCTGACTAGCGGGAGGTCGAGAGAGCAGTACTTC
CASSLTSGRSREQYF
>TRBJ2-5|NA|NA|TRBV19
TGTGCCAGTAGCCCCCTGGGAAGCACGGGGGAGACCCAGTACTTC
CASSPLGSTGETQYF
>TRBJ2-2|NA|NA|TRBV10-1
TGCGCCAGCAGTGCCCCAGGGGCCCCCGGGGAGCTGTTTTTT
CASSAPGAPGELFF
>TRBJ1-1|NA|NA|TRBV3-1/TRBV3-2
TGTGCCAGCAGCCATATTCCGCAGATCACTGAAGCTTTCTTT
CASSHIPQITEAFF
>TRBJ2-2|NA|NA|TRBV10-3
TGTGCCATCAGGCCGGCGGGAAGTACCGGGGAGCTGTTTTTT
CAIRPAGSTGELFF
>TRBJ2-7|TRBD1|NA|TRBV13
TGTGCCAGCAGCTTATCTGGGCCGCCGACAGGGGAGGTCTACGAGCAGTACTTC
CASSLSGPPTGEVYEQYF